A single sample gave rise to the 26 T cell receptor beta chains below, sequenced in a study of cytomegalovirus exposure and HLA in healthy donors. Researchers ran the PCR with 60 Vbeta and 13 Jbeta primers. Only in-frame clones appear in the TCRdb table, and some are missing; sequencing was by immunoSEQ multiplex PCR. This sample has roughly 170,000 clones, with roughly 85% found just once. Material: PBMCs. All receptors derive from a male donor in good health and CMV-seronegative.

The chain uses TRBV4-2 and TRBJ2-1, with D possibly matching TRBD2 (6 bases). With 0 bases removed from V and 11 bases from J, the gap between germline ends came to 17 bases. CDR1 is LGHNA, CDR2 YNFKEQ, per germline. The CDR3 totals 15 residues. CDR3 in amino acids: CASSQDIRELGQQFF. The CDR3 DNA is TGTGCCAGCAGCCAAGATATCCGGGAGTTAGGTCAGCAGTTCTTC.

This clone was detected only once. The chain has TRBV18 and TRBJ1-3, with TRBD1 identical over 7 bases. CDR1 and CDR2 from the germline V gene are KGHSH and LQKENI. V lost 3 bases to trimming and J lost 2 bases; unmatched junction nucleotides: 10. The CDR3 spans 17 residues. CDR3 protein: CASSPGQQLNPGNTIYF. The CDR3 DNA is TGTGCCAGCTCACCGGGACAGCAGCTAAATCCTGGAAACACCATATATTTT.

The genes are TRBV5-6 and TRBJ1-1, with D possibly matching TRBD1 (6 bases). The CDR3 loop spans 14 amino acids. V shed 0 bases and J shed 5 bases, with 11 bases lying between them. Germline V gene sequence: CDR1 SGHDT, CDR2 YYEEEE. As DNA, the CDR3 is TGTGCCAGCAGCTTGGAGGCGGGGGCTACTGAAGCTTTCTTT. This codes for CASSLEAGATEAFF.

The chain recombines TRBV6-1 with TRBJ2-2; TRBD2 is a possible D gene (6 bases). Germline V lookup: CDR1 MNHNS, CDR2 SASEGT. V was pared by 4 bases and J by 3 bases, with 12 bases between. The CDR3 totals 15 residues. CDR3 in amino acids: CASSAVAADTGELFF. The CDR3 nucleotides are TGTGCCAGCAGTGCCGTAGCGGCGGACACCGGGGAGCTGTTTTTT.

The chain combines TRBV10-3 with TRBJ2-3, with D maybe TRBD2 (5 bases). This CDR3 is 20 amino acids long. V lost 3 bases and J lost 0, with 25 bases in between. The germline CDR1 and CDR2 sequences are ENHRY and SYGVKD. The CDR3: CAISEFAIVQRRTSTDTQYF. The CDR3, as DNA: TGTGCCATCAGTGAATTCGCGATCGTCCAGCGGCGGACTAGCACAGATACGCAGTATTTT.

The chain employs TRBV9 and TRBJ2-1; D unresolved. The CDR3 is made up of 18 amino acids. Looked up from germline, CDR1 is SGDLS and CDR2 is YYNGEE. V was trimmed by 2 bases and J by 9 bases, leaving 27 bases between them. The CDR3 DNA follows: TGTGCCAGCAGCGTTTCTACCTCCGGTCTGCCCCTTCAATTTGAGCAGTTCTTC. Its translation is CASSVSTSGLPLQFEQFF.

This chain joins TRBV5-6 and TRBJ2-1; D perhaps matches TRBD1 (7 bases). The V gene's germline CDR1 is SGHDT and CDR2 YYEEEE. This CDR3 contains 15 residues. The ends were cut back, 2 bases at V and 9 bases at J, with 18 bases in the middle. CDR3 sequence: CASSFPGGGVGEQFF. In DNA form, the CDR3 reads TGTGCCAGCAGCTTCCCAGGAGGGGGCGTTGGTGAGCAGTTCTTC.

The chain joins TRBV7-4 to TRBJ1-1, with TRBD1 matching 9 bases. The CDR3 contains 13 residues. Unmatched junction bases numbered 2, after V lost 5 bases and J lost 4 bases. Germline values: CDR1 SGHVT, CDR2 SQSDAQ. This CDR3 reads CASSQDRGTEAFF. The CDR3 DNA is TGTGCCAGCAGCCAGGACAGGGGCACTGAAGCTTTCTTT.

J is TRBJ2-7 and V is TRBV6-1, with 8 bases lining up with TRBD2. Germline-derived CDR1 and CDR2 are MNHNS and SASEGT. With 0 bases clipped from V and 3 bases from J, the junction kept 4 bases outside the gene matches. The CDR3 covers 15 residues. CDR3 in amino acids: CASSEASGRGYEQYF. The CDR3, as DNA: TGTGCCAGCAGTGAAGCCTCCGGGAGGGGCTACGAGCAGTACTTC.

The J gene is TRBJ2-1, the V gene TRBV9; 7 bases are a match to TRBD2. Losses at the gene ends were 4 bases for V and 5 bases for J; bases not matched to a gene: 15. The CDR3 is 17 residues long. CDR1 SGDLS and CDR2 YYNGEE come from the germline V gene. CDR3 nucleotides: TGTGCCAGCAGCCCCTATGAAGGCGGGAGCGGCCACAATGAGCAGTTCTTC. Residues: CASSPYEGGSGHNEQFF.

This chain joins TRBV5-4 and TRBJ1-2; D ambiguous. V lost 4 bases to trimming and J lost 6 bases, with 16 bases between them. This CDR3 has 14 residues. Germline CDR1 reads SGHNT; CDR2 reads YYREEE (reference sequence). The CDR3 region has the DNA TGTGCCAGCAGCGTCGCAGGTCCGGGGAATGGCTACACCTTC. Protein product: CASSVAGPGNGYTF.

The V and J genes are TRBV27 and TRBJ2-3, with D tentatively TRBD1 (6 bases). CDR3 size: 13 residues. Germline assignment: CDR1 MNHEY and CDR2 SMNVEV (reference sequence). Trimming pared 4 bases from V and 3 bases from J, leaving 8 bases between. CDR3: CASSWQGTDTQYF. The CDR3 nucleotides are TGTGCCAGCAGTTGGCAGGGGACAGATACGCAGTATTTT.

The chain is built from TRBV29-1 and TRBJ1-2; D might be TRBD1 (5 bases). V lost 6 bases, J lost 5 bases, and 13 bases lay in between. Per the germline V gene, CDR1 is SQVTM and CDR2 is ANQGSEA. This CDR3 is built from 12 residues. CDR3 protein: CSVAPRGYGYTF. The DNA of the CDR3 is TGCAGCGTCGCGCCCCGGGGGTATGGCTACACCTTC.

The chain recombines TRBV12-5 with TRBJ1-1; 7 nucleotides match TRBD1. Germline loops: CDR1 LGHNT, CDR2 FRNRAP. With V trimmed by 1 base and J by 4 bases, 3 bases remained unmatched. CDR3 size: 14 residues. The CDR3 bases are TGTGCTAGTGGTTTGGACAGGGGACTCACTGAAGCTTTCTTT. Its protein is CASGLDRGLTEAFF.

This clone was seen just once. The CDR3 DNA is TGTGCCAGCAGCCGGGGACTAACCTACGAGCAGTACTTC. Translation gives CASSRGLTYEQYF. V is TRBV6-6 and J is TRBJ2-7; 7 bases align to TRBD2. V was clipped by 6 bases and J by 2 bases; unmatched bases: 4. This CDR3 comprises 13 residues. The germline CDR1 and CDR2 sequences are MNHNY and SVGAGI (reference sequence).

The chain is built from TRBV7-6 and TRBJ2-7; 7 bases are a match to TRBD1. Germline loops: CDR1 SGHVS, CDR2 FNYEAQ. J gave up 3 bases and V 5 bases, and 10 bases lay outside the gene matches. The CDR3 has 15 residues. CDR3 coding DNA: TGTGCCAGCAGCCAACGGACAGGTCCCCTCTACGAGCAGTACTTC. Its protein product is CASSQRTGPLYEQYF. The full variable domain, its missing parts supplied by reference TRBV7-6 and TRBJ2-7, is GAGVSQSPRYKVTKRGQDVALRCDPISGHVSLYWYRQALGQGPEFLTYFNYEAQQDKSGLPNDRFSAERPEGSISTLTIQRTEQRDSAMYRCASSQRTGPLYEQYFGPGTRLTVT.

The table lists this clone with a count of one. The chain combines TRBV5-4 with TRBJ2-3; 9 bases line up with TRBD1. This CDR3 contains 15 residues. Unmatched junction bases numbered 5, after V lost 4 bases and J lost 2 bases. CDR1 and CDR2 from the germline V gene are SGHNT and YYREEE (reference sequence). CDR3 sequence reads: CASSVQGANTDTQYF. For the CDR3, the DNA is TGTGCCAGCAGCGTACAGGGGGCTAACACAGATACGCAGTATTTT.

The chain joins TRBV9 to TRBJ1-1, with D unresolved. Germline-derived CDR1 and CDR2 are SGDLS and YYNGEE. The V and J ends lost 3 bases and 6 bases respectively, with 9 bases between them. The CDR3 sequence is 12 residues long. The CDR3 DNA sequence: TGTGCCAGCAGCGCCCCGGGGTCTGAAGCTTTCTTT. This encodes CASSAPGSEAFF.

This CDR3 is CASTLVANRAQDEKLFF. For the CDR3, the DNA is TGTGCCAGCACCTTGGTCGCAAACAGGGCGCAGGATGAAAAACTGTTTTTT. This chain uses TRBV28 with TRBJ1-4; tentatively, D is TRBD1 (6 bases). The CDR3 contains 17 residues. Trimming left V 7 bases short and J 6 bases short, with 24 bases between. Germline-derived CDR1 and CDR2 are MDHEN and SYDVKM.

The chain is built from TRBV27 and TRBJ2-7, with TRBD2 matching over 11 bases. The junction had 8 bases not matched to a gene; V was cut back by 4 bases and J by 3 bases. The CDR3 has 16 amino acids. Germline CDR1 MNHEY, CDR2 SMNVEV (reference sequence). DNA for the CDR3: TGTGCCAGCAGTTCCCATTGGACTAGCGGGCGCTACGAGCAGTACTTC. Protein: CASSSHWTSGRYEQYF.

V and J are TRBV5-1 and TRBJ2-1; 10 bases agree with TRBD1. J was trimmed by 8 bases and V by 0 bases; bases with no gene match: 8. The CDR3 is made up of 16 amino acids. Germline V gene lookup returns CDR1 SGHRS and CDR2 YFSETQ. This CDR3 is CASSLGGRTGGYEQFF. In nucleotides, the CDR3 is TGCGCCAGCAGCTTGGGCGGACGGACAGGGGGGTATGAGCAGTTCTTC.

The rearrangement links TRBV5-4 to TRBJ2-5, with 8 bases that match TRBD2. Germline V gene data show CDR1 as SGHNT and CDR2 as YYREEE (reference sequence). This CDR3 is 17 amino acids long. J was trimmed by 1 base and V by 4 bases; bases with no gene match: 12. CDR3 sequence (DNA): TGTGCCAGCAGCGCCGCGGTTCCAACTAGCGGCCAAGAGACCCAGTACTTC. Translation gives CASSAAVPTSGQETQYF.

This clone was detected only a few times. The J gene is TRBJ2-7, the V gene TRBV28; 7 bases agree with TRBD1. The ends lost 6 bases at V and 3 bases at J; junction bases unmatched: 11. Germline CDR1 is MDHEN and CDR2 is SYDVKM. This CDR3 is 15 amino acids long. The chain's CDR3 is CASSRSTGINYEQYF. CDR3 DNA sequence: TGTGCCAGCAGCCGTTCGACAGGGATTAACTACGAGCAGTACTTC.

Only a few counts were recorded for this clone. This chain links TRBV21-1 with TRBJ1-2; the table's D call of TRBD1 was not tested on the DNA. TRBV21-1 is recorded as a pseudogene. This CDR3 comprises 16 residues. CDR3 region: CASSNCGDSRNYGYTF. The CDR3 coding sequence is TGTGCCAGCAGCAATTGCGGGGACAGCCGCAACTATGGCTACACCTTC.

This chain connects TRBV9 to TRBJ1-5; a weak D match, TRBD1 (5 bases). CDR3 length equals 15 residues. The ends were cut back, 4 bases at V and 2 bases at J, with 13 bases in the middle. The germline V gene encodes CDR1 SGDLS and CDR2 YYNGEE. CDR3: CASSTGHNRNQPQHF. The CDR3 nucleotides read TGTGCCAGCAGCACAGGACACAATCGCAATCAGCCCCAGCATTTT.

The CDR3 DNA is TGTGCCAGCAGCTCTAGCGGATCACAAGAGACCCAGTACTTC. It specifies CASSSSGSQETQYF. This chain joins TRBV7-9 and TRBJ2-5; 7 positions agree with TRBD2. V gave up 4 bases and J gave up 2 bases; unmatched junction bases: 4. The CDR3 is made up of 14 amino acids. CDR1 and CDR2 (germline): SEHNR, FQNEAQ (reference sequence).